The rows below give T cell receptor beta chains drawn from one sample of a study of blood T cells in healthy people across ages. TCRdb re-called the 5' RACE reads through MiXCR, storing one row per CDR3 protein. This sample has some 890,000 distinct CDR3 sequences, with roughly 29% found just once. These data also featured in a second study, about T cells of mothers and their children.

Sample: blood. The receptor set was obtained from a woman between 40 and 55 years old in good health. The CDR3 runs from the conserved cysteine through the conserved F or W. A D gene is named only where the DNA matches it firmly. Size is stated for part of the rows, as once, few or many counts, or as a class when the clone is expanded.

clone_size	v_call	cdr3_length	d_call	j_call	cdr3_aa	cdr3_nt
few	TRBV27	15	.	TRBJ1-2	CASSHDTTIRSGYTF	TGTGCCAGCAGCCACGATACGACGATTAGAAGTGGCTACACCTTC
.	TRBV2	15	TRBD2	TRBJ2-5	CASGVAGAGQETQYF	TGTGCCAGCGGCGTAGCGGGGGCGGGCCAAGAGACCCAGTACTTC
few	TRBV6-6	14	.	TRBJ1-2	CASRGRGANYGYTF	TGTGCCAGCAGGGGTCGTGGGGCTAACTATGGCTACACCTTC
.	TRBV28	14	TRBD1	TRBJ1-2	CANTQGQGDYGYTF	TGTGCCAACACCCAGGGACAGGGGGACTATGGCTACACCTTC
few	TRBV7-3	16	.	TRBJ2-1	CASSPLSSSDGDEQFF	TGTGCCAGCAGCCCTCTGAGCAGTTCCGACGGGGATGAGCAGTTCTTC
.	TRBV20-1	17	TRBD2	TRBJ2-3	CSARDPASGGRADTQYF	TGCAGTGCTAGAGATCCGGCTAGCGGGGGAAGGGCAGATACGCAGTATTTT
many	TRBV7-3	16	TRBD2	TRBJ2-1	CASSFSGGGTYNEQFF	TGTGCCAGCAGCTTTAGCGGGGGGGGAACCTACAATGAGCAGTTCTTC
.	TRBV15	18	.	TRBJ2-4	CATSRDRSGGGLNNEQYF	TGTGCCACCAGCAGAGATCGAAGCGGAGGGGGCCTTAACAATGAGCAGTACTTC
.	TRBV6-1	14	.	TRBJ1-5	CASSVSGRNQPQHF	TGTGCCAGCAGTGTCTCGGGGCGCAATCAGCCCCAGCATTTT
.	TRBV5-6	15	TRBD1	TRBJ1-3	CASSLATGSGNTIYF	TGTGCCAGCAGCTTGGCGACAGGGTCTGGAAACACCATATATTTT
many	TRBV7-2	14	.	TRBJ1-1	CASSLSLMNTEAFF	TGTGCCAGCAGCTTAAGTCTCATGAACACTGAAGCTTTCTTT
many	TRBV24-1	12	TRBD1	TRBJ2-7	CATTGTVYEQYF	TGTGCCACCACCGGGACAGTCTACGAGCAGTACTTC
few	TRBV18	14	.	TRBJ2-5	CASSPSRNDGAQYF	TGTGCCAGCTCACCTTCCAGGAACGACGGGGCCCAGTACTTC
few	TRBV7-2	16	TRBD2	TRBJ2-5	CASSFNTGGAQETQYF	TGTGCCAGCAGCTTTAATACGGGAGGGGCCCAAGAGACCCAGTACTTC
once	TRBV5-4	14	TRBD1	TRBJ2-3	CASSSNPTGDTQYF	TGTGCCAGCAGCTCAAACCCGACAGGGGATACGCAGTATTTT